The rows below give T cell receptor beta chains drawn from one sample of a study of T-cell memory formation after mild COVID-19. Using its own MiXCR run on the 5' RACE reads, TCRdb lists one record per CDR3 protein. There are about 140,000 distinct CDR3 sequences in the sample; about 6.1% occur only once, and roughly 2.1% lies in the top ten. The sequenced sample consisted of PBMCs or a T cell subset sorted from them (not recorded which). Every receptor here comes from an adult woman who had mild COVID-19 (a few samples of this study predate the infection). Cell type and time point are not known. The CDR3 runs from the conserved cysteine through the conserved F or W. D genes are given only for firm matches. Not every row has a clone size; where given, it reads once, few, many or a size class.

abundance,d_gene,v_gene,j_gene,CDR3nt,CDR3aa
few,NA,TRBV29-1,TRBJ1-2,TGCAGCGCTTTCGCAAGGGGGGTCGGTTTTAACTATGGCTACACCTTC,CSAFARGVGFNYGYTF
NA,TRBD2,TRBV11-2,TRBJ2-1,TGTGCCAGCAGCTCCCCCACTAGCGGGGCGAATGAGCAGTTCTTC,CASSSPTSGANEQFF
many,TRBD2,TRBV7-9,TRBJ2-1,TGTGCCAGCAGGGAGCGGGAGACCTACAATGAGCAGTTCTTC,CASRERETYNEQFF
many,NA,TRBV7-3,TRBJ1-1,TGTGCCAGCAGCTTAGACGGAGAAGCTTTCTTT,CASSLDGEAFF
NA,NA,TRBV29-1,TRBJ2-2,TGCAGCGTTCTCAGTCAGAACACCGGGGAGCTGTTTTTT,CSVLSQNTGELFF
few,NA,TRBV7-2,TRBJ1-3,TGTGCCAGCGGCGGGGGGGGATTGGGGCGAGGAAACACCATATATTTT,CASGGGGLGRGNTIYF
few,TRBD1,TRBV18,TRBJ1-2,TGTGCCAGCTCAATGGACAGGGACTATGGCTACACCTTC,CASSMDRDYGYTF
NA,NA,TRBV7-9,TRBJ2-5,TGTGCCAGCAGCGCCCGCTGGGGGGGCCAAAAGACCCAGTACTTC,CASSARWGGQKTQYF
many,NA,TRBV29-1,TRBJ2-7,TGCAGCGTCGATAGCCTGGGTGGAGGGGGCTACGAGCAGTACTTC,CSVDSLGGGGYEQYF
few,NA,TRBV12-3/TRBV12-4,TRBJ1-1,TGTGCCAGCAGTTTTACCCGGGGAGACACTGAAGCTTTCTTT,CASSFTRGDTEAFF
few,NA,TRBV7-2,TRBJ1-4,TGTGCCAGCAGCTTGGGGAGATCTAATGAAAAACTGTTTTTT,CASSLGRSNEKLFF
few,NA,TRBV25-1,TRBJ1-5,TGTGCCAGCAGTGAACCGGGGGGGTTGGGCAATCAGCCCCAGCATTTT,CASSEPGGLGNQPQHF
NA,TRBD2,TRBV29-1,TRBJ2-1,TGCAGCGTTGCGGGACTAGCGGCGAATGAGCAGTTCTTC,CSVAGLAANEQFF
many,NA,TRBV5-5,TRBJ1-3,TGTGCCAGCAGCCCGGGCGGTATCTCTGGAAACACCATATATTTT,CASSPGGISGNTIYF
few,NA,TRBV6-1,TRBJ1-3,TGTGCCAGCAGTGAACTTCGGTTCTCTGGAAACACCATATATTTT,CASSELRFSGNTIYF
many,TRBD1,TRBV29-1,TRBJ1-1,TGCAGCGCGGGACAGGGGGTGAACACTGAAGCTTTCTTT,CSAGQGVNTEAFF